Below, one T cell receptor beta chain is given with its context. The clone's antigen remains unknown. It has no much larger one-base neighbor in the sample; base qualities were not kept. In total, approximately 700 healthy bone marrow donors made up the cohort. At the time of sampling, every cohort member was nominally healthy, though immune exposures that went unrecorded were likely present. The donor tested CMV seropositive, placing the donor among the 289 seropositive members of the cohort. Every donor gave a peripheral blood sample, and the peripheral blood mononuclear cells from that sample were used for TCR beta sequencing. The Qiagen DNeasy Blood Extraction Kit was used to extract genomic DNA from the blood cell samples. Inclusive of the bounding cysteine and phenylalanine, the CDR3 is 16 residues long. Only CDR3 DNA remains: 48 bases, in frame from the first base. For CDR1 and CDR2, the germline V gene lists KGHSH and LQKENI. V is reduced by 1 base and J by 3 bases, leaving a spacing of 12 bases between them.

Receptor libraries were prepared by the immunoSEQ multiplex PCR assay. For the multiplex PCR, a mixture combining 60 forward primers for TCR Vbeta segments and 13 reverse primers for TCR Jbeta segments was used. The CDR3 region of rearranged TCR beta genes was amplified from genomic DNA with a multiplex PCR assay. On the Illumina HiSeq System, the amplified TCR beta libraries were sequenced as 87-base-pair reads. Turning to the authors' computational methods: A later analysis counted some 80 million unique TCR beta chains across the 700 or so repertoires, and around 9.9 million of these chains were shared by at least two donors. To remove PCR and sequencing errors, raw reads were error-corrected and collapsed into unique sequences using a nearest-neighbor algorithm that merged closely related sequences. CDR3 sequences were aligned to IMGT reference sequences to assign V, D and J gene segments. For a sequence to be retained, at least a six-nucleotide match to both a V gene segment and a J gene segment was required. A rearrangement counted as productive if the CDR3 had no stop codons and remained in frame with V and J, and every other rearrangement counted as non-productive. CDR3 was defined according to IMGT convention as the region running from the second conserved V-encoded cysteine to the conserved J-encoded phenylalanine. In an earlier analysis of 500 to 650 of the donors, sequences lacking an unambiguous match to a single V gene segment were excluded. An earlier analysis of 587 of the donors classified V segments as functional when productive rearrangements were above 56.7% and as segregating when the standard deviation between donors was above 5%. To diagnose cytomegalovirus status from the catalog of TCR beta chain sequences, a statistical classification framework was built. V and J gene assignment, in a later analysis, came from comparing TCR nucleotide sequences with IMGT/GENE-DB human TR gene sequences. The TCRdist pipeline was used in a later analysis to assign CDR3 sequences and most-parsimonious VDJ recombination scenarios. In a later analysis, each TCR beta chain was defined by its CDR3 amino acid sequence together with its V-gene family, and reads lacking a unique V-gene family were excluded. As a way to deal with suspected cross-contamination and a sequencing artifact, a later analysis dropped roughly 600 nucleotide sequences that were highly shared and had low generation probability. In a later analysis, a clonal expansion index for each public chain was calculated from normalized within-repertoire ranks of inferred template counts. A later analysis computed generation probabilities with a VDJ recombination model fitted to out-of-frame rearrangements, and checked the results against IGoR. In a later analysis, hypergeometric tests were used to score TCR-TCR, TCR-HLA and TCR-CMV co-occurrence, with a repertoire-size bias correction applied to TCR pairs. To estimate false discovery rates, a later analysis permuted the HLA or CMV assignments 20 times. In a later analysis, co-occurring TCRs were grouped using DBSCAN, with TCRdist sequence similarity added in when clustering inside HLA-allele-positive subsets. Repertoires with fewer than 30,000 or more than 120,000 public chains were left out of co-occurrence clustering, as were about 5 repertoires with anomalous nucleotide sharing. In its TCRdb copy, this immuneACCESS table keeps in-frame sequences only and misses some clones. Where compared with another copy, unresolved V genes explain less than half of these, and the others have no known cause. V and J calls and clone size are those listed in that table; D and trimming were worked out from the DNA. Counted in this sample were over 70,000 clones; about 80% of them appeared once. Clones ranked in the top ten supply approximately 31% of the sample.

This sample was included in a study of cytomegalovirus exposure and HLA in healthy donors (TCRdb year 2017). Context from the whole study: An earlier analysis of some 550 of the donors reported 276 Gb of sequence data and 117 million unique TCR beta sequences from about 179 million T cells. An early release that covered fewer than 750 HLA-typed donors contained around 300 gigabases of sequencing data and 80 million or so unique TCR sequences. Among the roughly 380 genotyped donors, approximately 77% belonged to the genetic ancestry cluster associated with self-reported Caucasian donors. The study aimed to test whether cataloging public T cell receptors could reveal signatures of past pathogen exposure. The study used immunosequencing to profile the T cell repertoires of several hundred subjects and linked those repertoires to cytomegalovirus serostatus. A separate validation cohort of more than 100 different subjects was used in addition to the 666-subject first cohort. To predict cytomegalovirus infection status, the study brought together high-throughput TCR immunosequencing, statistical association of individual TCRs with disease status, and machine learning. A later analysis re-analyzed previously published TCR beta repertoires from 550 to 700 donors and added high-resolution HLA genotyping to study TCR occurrence patterns. Rather than using new phenotypic data, the later analysis identified candidate immune exposures from TCR beta sequences and from how often those sequences occurred across donors. An earlier analysis of 587 of the donors applied high-throughput TCR beta sequencing to assess whether each TCR beta V gene segment acted as functional or pseudogenic. Donor age, sex, ethnicity and CMV serostatus were collected together with the repertoire data. A later genetic analysis used genome-wide SNP genotypes for about 65% of the 666 donors, treating that subset as a discovery cohort. All discovery cohort repertoires had been generated using a single sequencing platform. HLA typing included class I and class II loci at four-digit resolution. Typing coverage differed by locus: A, B, C, DRB1 and DQB1 were typed in roughly 620-630 donors, DQA1 in 500 to 550, DPA1 in around 600, and DPB1 in just under 490. A handful of DR-DQ haplotypes were treated as single units for association and clustering because of strong linkage in the cohort. Across 398 genotyped donors of the cohort, an average of roughly 230,000 unique TCR beta nucleotide sequences per donor were sequenced, and 15% to 20% of those sequences were non-productive. The full study reports these points: In vitro tests confirmed that three of the cytomegalovirus-associated TCR beta chains recognize cytomegalovirus antigens. A later analysis found that TCR association rates varied across HLA loci, with DRB1 alleles showing the most associated TCRs and HLA-C alleles the fewest. Correlated functional status among segregating V segments might reflect linkage disequilibrium, but an unknown experimental factor could not be ruled out. The authors suggested that the approach could potentially be extended to other disease states and immunological phenotypes. Because some donors lacked HLA typing at each locus, the association tests relied only on the typed subset. In an earlier analysis of around 600 of the donors, most TCR beta V segments were observed in productive rearrangements about 87% or about 30% of the time, broadly matching IMGT annotations. A later analysis found that HLA-associated TCR beta chains were more clonally expanded and had lower generation probabilities than equally common non-associated chains. A total of around 150 TCR beta chains were listed by the study as associated with cytomegalovirus. Sequencing depth was assumed to be roughly uniform across donors in the presence/absence analyses, though that assumption may not hold. For the cohort, immune exposure information was limited to CMV serostatus. The classifier was reported to diagnose cytomegalovirus status with high specificity and sensitivity in both the original and validation cohorts. A further reported finding was that TCR beta sequences accurately predicted the HLA-A and HLA-B alleles for most subjects in the first cohort. Most TCR sequences were seen in very few donors, while some public TCRs were found in many individuals. A cluster of highly shared sequence variants was judged likely to represent a technical artifact of the sequencing pipeline. In a later analysis, around 17,000 TCR beta sequences were associated with specific HLA alleles at a false discovery rate of 0.05. In a later genetic analysis, a missense DCLRE1C variant was associated with V-gene and J-gene trimming of TCR beta chains, and the association was replicated in an independent cohort. A later analysis found that most CMV-associated TCR beta chains appeared HLA-restricted, with HLA associations seemingly driven largely by CMV exposure. The earlier analysis of nearly 600 of the donors excluded around 17 rarely observed V segments, including chromosome 9 orphons, because counts were too low. In a later analysis, several top co-occurrence clusters were reported to appear linked to parvovirus B19, influenza, CMV and Epstein-Barr virus. Because the 87-base-pair reads could not distinguish some IMGT-functional V segments, including TRBV6-2 and TRBV6-3, those segments were excluded. The cohort was sequenced for TCR beta chains only, and without alpha or paired-chain data the features that could be detected were limited. According to a later genetic analysis, donors in an Asian-associated ancestry cluster had fewer N-insertions in productive TCRs than the approximately 630-donor mean. Assigning TCR associations to individual alleles was difficult when HLA alleles, especially DR and DQ, strongly co-occurred.

This sequence originates from a man aged 45-65 years in good health and CMV-seropositive. Sequenced: PBMCs. The rearrangement joined TRBV18 to TRBJ2-2; a tentative D match to TRBD2 spans 6 bases. CDR3 region: CASSPRRGRDTGELFF. The sequence in DNA is TGTGCCAGCTCACCACGGAGGGGCCGGGACACCGGGGAGCTGTTTTTT.